Presented here are 21 T cell receptor beta chains from one specimen sequenced in a study of blood T cell repertoires in COVID-19. Repertoires were generated with immunoSEQ multiplex PCR, while TCRdb's copy carries only in-frame clones and drops some. The sample lists 200,000 or so clones, around 83% occurring once. Material: peripheral blood. These receptor sequences come from a man aged 45-65 years who had recovered from COVID-19.

The rearrangement uses TRBV28 and TRBJ2-1; 8 bases agree with TRBD2. J was trimmed by 4 bases and V by 10 bases; bases with no gene match: 9. The germline V gene encodes CDR1 MDHEN and CDR2 SYDVKM. This CDR3 comprises 14 residues. CDR3 bases: TGTGCCACCTTGGCCGGGGGGGTATACAATGAGCAGTTCTTC. Amino acids: CATLAGGVYNEQFF.

The genes are TRBV2 and TRBJ2-7; 7 positions match TRBD2. Germline values: CDR1 SNHLY, CDR2 FYNNEI. The CDR3 length is 14 residues. V shed 6 bases and J 5 bases; nucleotides not matched to a gene: 10. The CDR3 DNA reads as TGTGCCAGCAGGGGGGACGGGGGGACGAACGAGCAGTACTTC. Translated: CASRGDGGTNEQYF.

The chain joins TRBV19 to TRBJ2-7; TRBD1 matches at 9 bases. With V trimmed by 4 bases and J by 3 bases, 10 bases remained unmatched. This CDR3 spans 16 amino acids. Per germline, CDR1 LNHDA and CDR2 SQIVND (reference sequence). The chain's CDR3 is CASSKGSGGQGYEQYF. CDR3 nucleotides: TGTGCCAGTAGTAAAGGATCCGGGGGACAGGGCTACGAGCAGTACTTC.

This clone was seen just once. The CDR3 nucleotides are TGTGCCATCAGTGCAAGCGTAGATACGCAGTATTTT. Protein: CAISASVDTQYF. The chain is built from TRBV10-3 and TRBJ2-3; D gene ambiguous. The length of the CDR3 is 12 residues. V gave up 4 bases and J gave up 5 bases, with 7 bases separating them. Germline loops: CDR1 ENHRY, CDR2 SYGVKD.

The chain couples TRBV7-9 to TRBJ2-3; 12 bases match TRBD2. This CDR3 is 17 amino acids long. With 2 bases clipped from V and 4 bases from J, the junction kept 7 bases outside the gene matches. Germline V gene lookup returns CDR1 SEHNR and CDR2 FQNEAQ (reference sequence). CDR3: CASSLRSTSGRADTQYF. For the CDR3, the DNA is TGTGCCAGCAGCTTACGTTCGACTAGCGGGAGAGCAGATACGCAGTATTTT.

This clone was found a few times. The chain joins TRBV27 to TRBJ1-1, with D hard to call. The CDR3 totals 13 residues. Germline-derived CDR1 and CDR2 are MNHEY and SMNVEV (reference sequence). The ends were cut back, 5 bases at V and 1 base at J, with 8 bases in the middle. Here the CDR3 DNA reads TGTGCCAGCAGTGTTACCAGGAACACTGAAGCTTTCTTT. Residues: CASSVTRNTEAFF.

The rearrangement joins TRBV6-6 to TRBJ1-1; D is ambiguous. The V gene lost 7 bases and the J gene lost 6 bases, with 15 bases spanning the gap. Germline V gene data show CDR1 as MNHNY and CDR2 as SVGAGI (reference sequence). CDR3 length: 13 residues. As DNA, the CDR3 is TGTGCCAGCATCCAGAGGGATAAGGCTGAAGCTTTCTTT. It codes for CASIQRDKAEAFF.

The chain is built from TRBV11-3 and TRBJ2-2; 7 bases map to TRBD2. This CDR3 is 19 amino acids long. The ends lost 1 base at V and 5 bases at J; junction bases unmatched: 16. Germline V gives CDR1 SGHNT, CDR2 YENEEA. Written as DNA, the CDR3 is TGTGCCAGCAGCTTAGGAGGCCTTGCGGGAGTGATCGGTACCGGGGAGCTGTTTTTT. Protein sequence: CASSLGGLAGVIGTGELFF.

The chain combines TRBV29-1 with TRBJ1-5; TRBD1 aligns across 8 bases. CDR1 SQVTM and CDR2 ANQGSEA come from the germline V gene. Trimming cost V 5 bases and J 4 bases; bases outside gene matches: 4. The CDR3 is made up of 13 amino acids. Here the CDR3 DNA reads TGCAGCGTTCAGGACAGGGCTAATCAGCCCCAGCATTTT. Its protein product is CSVQDRANQPQHF.

This clone showed up just a few times. Other DNA sequences in the same sample also yield this CDR3. V usage is TRBV18 and J usage is TRBJ2-7; D remains ambiguous. The CDR3 runs 13 residues. V dropped 6 bases and J dropped 1 base, with 10 bases sitting between them. The V gene's germline CDR1 is KGHSH and CDR2 LQKENI. The CDR3 sequence is CASSPTESYEQYF. The CDR3, as DNA: TGTGCCAGCTCGCCAACGGAGTCCTACGAGCAGTACTTC.

The V call is TRBV5-1, the J call TRBJ2-5; 10 bases are shared with TRBD1. Germline V gene lookup returns CDR1 SGHRS and CDR2 YFSETQ. The ends lost 1 base at V and 6 bases at J; junction bases unmatched: 3. This CDR3 region has 14 residues. DNA for the CDR3: TGCGCCAGCAGCTTGTGGGACAGGGGCAAGACCCAGTACTTC. Encoded protein: CASSLWDRGKTQYF.

J is TRBJ2-7 and V is TRBV19, with 9 bases aligning to TRBD1. This CDR3 contains 15 residues. V was pared by 6 bases and J by 0 bases, with 6 bases of the junction left unmatched. Germline CDR1 and CDR2: LNHDA and SQIVND (reference sequence). The CDR3 DNA is TGTGCCAGTAGGCCCGGGACAGGGAGCTCCTACGAGCAGTACTTC. Translating gives CASRPGTGSSYEQYF.

V and J are TRBV18 and TRBJ2-6; 7 bases fit TRBD1. The CDR3 loop spans 17 amino acids. Germline V CDR1 and CDR2: KGHSH, LQKENI. V was pared by 1 base and J by 1 base, with 4 bases of the junction left unmatched. CDR3 residues: CASSPRQGVSGANVLTF. The CDR3 DNA sequence: TGTGCCAGCTCACCACGGCAGGGGGTGTCTGGGGCCAACGTCCTGACTTTC.

V and J are TRBV3-1 (or the pseudogene TRBV3-2) and TRBJ2-4; D unclear. This CDR3 has 14 amino acids. Germline V gene data show CDR1 as LGHDT and CDR2 as YNNKEL (reference sequence). Trimming pared 5 bases from V and 0 bases from J, leaving 8 bases between. The chain's CDR3 is CASSSLLAKNIQYF. In DNA form, the CDR3 reads TGTGCCAGCAGCTCCCTCCTAGCCAAAAACATTCAGTACTTC.

This clone is a singleton in its sample. V usage is TRBV5-1 and J usage is TRBJ2-3, with 7 bases aligning to TRBD1. Germline V gene data show CDR1 as SGHRS and CDR2 as YFSETQ. This CDR3 contains 16 residues. Trimming removed 4 bases from V and 2 bases from J; junction bases left unmatched: 10. The CDR3 reads CASSASGGLLTDTQYF. DNA of the CDR3: TGCGCCAGCAGCGCCTCAGGGGGTCTACTCACAGATACGCAGTATTTT.

V is TRBV28 and J is TRBJ1-2; 7 bases fit TRBD1. With 6 bases clipped from V and 8 bases from J, the junction kept 15 bases outside the gene matches. The CDR3 extends over 15 amino acids. Germline V lookup: CDR1 MDHEN, CDR2 SYDVKM. The CDR3 region has the DNA TGTGCCAGCAGCCCCACTAGTACCAGGGGGAAAGGCTACACCTTC. Amino acids: CASSPTSTRGKGYTF.

Only a few counts were recorded for this clone. The gene calls are TRBV7-8 and TRBJ1-5; possibly TRBD1 for D (5 bases). This CDR3 spans 15 amino acids. The V end was cut by 1 base, the J end by 2 bases, with 9 bases between. CDR1 is SGHVS and CDR2 is FQNEAQ in the germline V gene. The CDR3 DNA is TGTGCCAGCAGCTTAGGGACAACGGGCAATCAGCCCCAGCATTTT. Its translation is CASSLGTTGNQPQHF.

The rearrangement uses TRBV28 and TRBJ2-3; TRBD1 aligns across 7 bases. With V trimmed by 2 bases and J by 2 bases, 4 bases remained unmatched. Germline loops: CDR1 MDHEN, CDR2 SYDVKM. The CDR3 is made up of 15 amino acids. CDR3 DNA: TGTGCCAGCAGTTTACTCGGACAGGACACAGATACGCAGTATTTT. The encoded protein is CASSLLGQDTDTQYF.

The chain employs TRBV5-8 and TRBJ2-2; 11 nucleotides line up with TRBD2. CDR1 and CDR2 from the germline V gene are SGHTS and YDEGEE. This CDR3 is built from 17 residues. With 1 base clipped from V and 4 bases from J, the junction kept 6 bases outside the gene matches. The CDR3 here is CASSLRSSGRATGELFF. The CDR3 DNA sequence: TGTGCCAGCAGCTTGAGGAGTAGCGGGAGGGCCACCGGGGAGCTGTTTTTT.

The chain combines TRBV18 with TRBJ2-2, with 10 nucleotides matching TRBD2. Germline CDR1 KGHSH, CDR2 LQKENI. Trimming took 3 bases from V and 7 from J; bases not matched to a gene: 8. The CDR3 loop spans 16 amino acids. CDR3 sequence reads: CASSPKAGGPNGELFF. The CDR3 DNA is TGTGCCAGCTCACCTAAAGCGGGAGGGCCGAACGGGGAGCTGTTTTTT.

The rearrangement joins TRBV19 to TRBJ2-7; 7 positions agree with TRBD1. Germline V CDR1 and CDR2: LNHDA, SQIVND (reference sequence). The CDR3 runs to 15 residues. With V trimmed by 6 bases and J by 0 bases, 8 bases remained unmatched. In DNA form, the CDR3 reads TGTGCCAGTAGCCGGTCCGGGACAGACTCCTACGAGCAGTACTTC. Its protein product is CASSRSGTDSYEQYF.